A single sample gave rise to the 21 T cell receptor beta chains below, sequenced in a study of post-analysis software for immune sequencing data. Study outcomes and limitations: With TRBV5-6, TRBV5-1 and TRBV20-1 included, roughly five TRBV segments were more frequent in patients than in controls.

Unique molecular identifiers had been added to the TCR beta cDNA libraries. TCRdb reprocessed the PCR reads with MiXCR, giving one entry per CDR3 protein. The table lists 350,000 to 450,000 distinct CDR3 sequences, 30% to 45% of them singletons, with around 8% in the top ten. No antigen is known for these receptors. The sequenced sample consisted of blood. The receptor source for this set is a girl aged 2-9 years with multiple sclerosis.

This chain uses TRBV14 with TRBJ1-5, with TRBD1 matching 9 bases. J was trimmed by 7 bases and V by 6 bases; bases with no gene match: 10. Germline loops: CDR1 SGHDN, CDR2 FVKESK. CDR3 size: 15 residues. CDR3 DNA: TGTGCCAGCAGTCCAAACAGGGGGCGTTTGCAGCCCCAGCATTTT. Translated: CASSPNRGRLQPQHF.

The gene calls are TRBV28 and TRBJ2-5; D unclear. The end of the DNA is better explained by TRBJ2-7, so the J call may be wrong. From germline, CDR1 is MDHEN and CDR2 SYDVKM. The CDR3 totals 12 residues. Written as DNA, the CDR3 is TGTGCCAGCAGTTTTCATGGTCTCGAGCAGTACTTC. This gives the protein CASSFHGLEQYF.

CDR3 sequence reads: CASSSGTGGWQETQYF. CDR3 DNA: TGTGCCAGCAGCTCGGGGACAGGGGGTTGGCAAGAGACCCAGTACTTC. The rearrangement uses TRBV7-3 and TRBJ2-5; 11 nucleotides agree with TRBD1. The CDR3 totals 16 residues. CDR1 SGHTA and CDR2 FQGTGA come from the germline V gene. With 4 bases clipped from V and 2 bases from J, the junction kept 6 bases outside the gene matches.

This clonotype was counted between two and nine times. The gene calls are TRBV4-1 and TRBJ2-7; 10 bases line up with TRBD2. The CDR3 has 18 residues. The junction had 10 bases not matched to a gene; V was cut back by 0 bases and J by 2 bases. CDR1 and CDR2 from the germline V gene are MGHRA and YSYEKL. The CDR3 bases are TGCGCCAGCAGCCAAGAGGCTAGCGGGAGAGCTGAAGCCTACGAGCAGTACTTC. Its protein product is CASSQEASGRAEAYEQYF.

This clonotype was detected a few times. The CDR3 DNA is TGCGCCAGCAGCCAAGAGCCCAGGGCAGGGTGGTCCTACAATGAGCAGTTCTTC. The encoded protein is CASSQEPRAGWSYNEQFF. V and J are TRBV4-1 and TRBJ2-1; D perhaps matches TRBD1 (5 bases). Germline V gene sequence: CDR1 MGHRA, CDR2 YSYEKL. The CDR3 is 18 residues long. Between the trimmed V and J ends, which lost 0 bases and 1 base, there was a span of 16 bases.

The chain has TRBV6-5 and TRBJ2-7; a possible D gene is TRBD1 (6 bases). Trimming cost V 2 bases and J 10 bases, with 12 bases left between them. Germline CDR1 MNHEY, CDR2 SVGAGI. This CDR3 spans 12 amino acids. The CDR3 loop is CASSYADSPQYF. Written as DNA, the CDR3 is TGTGCCAGCAGTTACGCGGACAGCCCCCAGTACTTC.

V gene TRBV20-1 combines with J gene TRBJ2-1; 9 bases are shared with TRBD2. This CDR3 is built from 16 residues. Germline values: CDR1 DFQATT, CDR2 SNEGSKA (reference sequence). V trimming: 1 base; J trimming: 3 bases; junction bases outside the gene matches: 7. As DNA, the CDR3 is TGCAGTGCTAGAGCAGGACTAGCGAGGGGCTACAATGAGCAGTTCTTC. The encoded protein is CSARAGLARGYNEQFF.

The chain recombines TRBV28 with TRBJ1-1; TRBD1 might be the D (5 bases). This CDR3 is 15 amino acids long. Trimming took 2 bases from V and 1 from J, leaving 11 bases between them. Germline V gene data show CDR1 as MDHEN and CDR2 as SYDVKM. The CDR3 DNA reads as TGTGCCAGCAGTTTACCGGGACTTACGAACACTGAAGCTTTCTTT. It specifies CASSLPGLTNTEAFF.

The chain uses TRBV5-1 and TRBJ2-5; TRBD1 might be the D (6 bases). Germline-derived CDR1 and CDR2 are SGHRS and YFSETQ. V was clipped by 4 bases and J by 3 bases, with 10 bases between them. This CDR3 region has 13 residues. The chain's CDR3 is CASSADSEETQYF. CDR3 nucleotides: TGCGCCAGCAGCGCGGACAGTGAAGAGACCCAGTACTTC.

The CDR3 is CASTTSTGGTDTQYF. The DNA for the CDR3 is TGTGCCAGCACCACCTCGACAGGGGGGACAGATACGCAGTATTTT. The chain uses TRBV7-6 and TRBJ2-3; TRBD1 matches 9 bases. Unmatched junction bases numbered 8, after V lost 7 bases and J lost 3 bases. The CDR3 contains 15 residues. Germline V lookup: CDR1 SGHVS, CDR2 FNYEAQ.

V is TRBV6-5 and J is TRBJ2-5, with D unclear. Germline assignment: CDR1 MNHEY and CDR2 SVGAGI. This CDR3 has 14 residues. V was trimmed by 2 bases and J by 1 base, leaving 8 bases between them. In DNA, the CDR3 is TGTGCCAGCAGTTACGACGCAGGCCAAGAGACCCAGTACTTC. It yields the protein CASSYDAGQETQYF.

The table lists this clonotype with a few counts. The V and J genes are TRBV5-1 and TRBJ2-5, with D perhaps matching TRBD1 (6 bases). The V end lost 1 base, the J end lost 5 bases, and 15 bases lay between the germline ends. This CDR3 is 15 amino acids long. The V gene's germline CDR1 is SGHRS and CDR2 YFSETQ. The CDR3 DNA follows: TGCGCCAGCAGCTTGACAGGGCCCATACGGGAGACCCAGTACTTC. Its translation: CASSLTGPIRETQYF.

This clonotype was seen only a few times. The CDR3 DNA follows: TGCAGCGTTTGGCAAATGAACACTGAAGCTTTCTTT. Translated, it gives CSVWQMNTEAFF. The chain links TRBV29-1 to TRBJ1-1; the D is unclear. Trimming pared 5 bases from V and 0 bases from J, leaving 7 bases between. This CDR3 has 12 residues. Germline V gene data show CDR1 as SQVTM and CDR2 as ANQGSEA.

This clonotype was counted only a few times. V is TRBV5-1 and J is TRBJ2-7, with D possibly matching TRBD2 (6 bases). Germline values: CDR1 SGHRS, CDR2 YFSETQ. V was shortened by 7 bases and J by 4 bases, with 18 bases between the two germline ends. The CDR3 is 14 residues long. CDR3 protein: CASSHGWGEYEQYF. The CDR3, as DNA: TGCGCCAGCTCACACGGTTGGGGGGAATACGAGCAGTACTTC.

The genes are TRBV27 and TRBJ2-5, with TRBD2 matching 15 bases. The CDR3 contains 15 residues. J lost 11 bases, V lost 6 bases, and 10 bases had no gene match. CDR1 and CDR2 from the germline V gene are MNHEY and SMNVEV (reference sequence). The chain's CDR3 is CASRSGTSGGREQYF. DNA for the CDR3: TGTGCCAGCAGGTCCGGGACTAGCGGGGGGAGGGAGCAGTACTTC.

The chain links TRBV12-3 or TRBV12-4 to TRBJ2-5; 10 bases agree with TRBD1. CDR3 length: 14 amino acids. The J segment lost 5 bases and the V segment lost 3 bases, leaving 3 bases of the junction unmatched. The CDR3 DNA reads TGTGCCAGCAGTTTGACAGGGGGCTCGGAGACCCAGTACTTC. Translation: CASSLTGGSETQYF.

The chain uses TRBV12-3 or TRBV12-4 and TRBJ1-2, with D unresolved. This CDR3 spans 13 amino acids. V lost 5 bases to trimming and J lost 0 bases, with 7 bases between them. The DNA of the CDR3 is TGTGCCAGCAGTCCCCAACCTAACTATGGCTACACCTTC. Translated: CASSPQPNYGYTF.

J is TRBJ1-2 and V is TRBV10-3, with TRBD1 as a possible D gene (5 bases). Trimming cost V 7 bases and J 7 bases, with 10 bases left between them. The length of the CDR3 is 11 residues. CDR1 and CDR2 from the germline V gene are ENHRY and SYGVKD. The CDR3 loop reads CAINDRSGYTF. DNA of the CDR3: TGTGCCATCAATGACAGAAGTGGCTACACCTTC.

Here the CDR3 reads CASSQEGQGTYGYTF. The CDR3 nucleotides read TGTGCCAGCAGCCAAGAGGGTCAGGGGACCTATGGCTACACCTTC. This chain links TRBV3-1 with TRBJ1-2; TRBD1 might be the D (6 bases). The CDR3 is made up of 15 amino acids. V lost 0 bases and J 4 bases, leaving 12 bases between the germline ends. Per germline, CDR1 LGHDT and CDR2 YNNKEL (reference sequence).

This clonotype appeared a few times. This chain links TRBV10-3 with TRBJ2-1; tentatively, D is TRBD2 (5 bases). The CDR3 extends over 15 amino acids. Per germline, CDR1 ENHRY and CDR2 SYGVKD. V lost 2 bases and J lost 8, with 16 bases in between. CDR3 bases: TGTGCCATCAGTGAGCCAAATTTGGGGAGCGATGAGCAGTTCTTC. Translating it yields CAISEPNLGSDEQFF.

V is TRBV20-1 and J is TRBJ2-3; no definite D call. CDR3 length: 17 amino acids. CDR1 is DFQATT and CDR2 is SNEGSKA in the germline V gene (reference sequence). V lost 3 bases to trimming and J lost 0 bases, with 19 bases between them. CDR3 region: CSARHTTQLVSTDTQYF. CDR3 in DNA: TGCAGTGCTAGGCATACTACCCAGCTCGTGAGCACAGATACGCAGTATTTT.